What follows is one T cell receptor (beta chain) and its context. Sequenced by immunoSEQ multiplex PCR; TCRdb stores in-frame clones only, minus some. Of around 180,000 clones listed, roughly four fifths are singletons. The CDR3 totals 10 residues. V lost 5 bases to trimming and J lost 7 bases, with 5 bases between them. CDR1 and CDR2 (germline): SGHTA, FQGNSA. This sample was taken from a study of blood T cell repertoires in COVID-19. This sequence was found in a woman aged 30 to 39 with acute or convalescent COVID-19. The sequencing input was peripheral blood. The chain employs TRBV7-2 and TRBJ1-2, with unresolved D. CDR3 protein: CASSVRGYTF. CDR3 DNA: TGTGCCAGCAGCGTTCGTGGCTACACCTTC.